This entry is about one T cell receptor beta chain. No antigen is known for it. The data were obtained in a study of CD4 T cells in relation to SARS-CoV-2 and coronaviruses. Overall study: TCR beta CDR3s were sequenced after approximately 9-day antigen culture of PBMCs.

The unexposed donors gave CD4+ T cells in about 2010-2018, prior to COVID-19. CD4+ T cells were isolated from the cells after nine to eleven days of culture. The length of the CDR3 is 15 residues. CDR1 and CDR2 (germline): SGHRS, YFSETQ. V lost 1 base and J lost 7; bases outside the gene matches: 9. The data were produced by immunoSEQ multiplex PCR, yet TCRdb's version contains in-frame clones alone and is incomplete. Of 23,000 or so clones listed, about three quarters are singletons. The rearrangement joins TRBV5-1 to TRBJ2-7; 9 bases match TRBD2. The source is a human donor in good health. The sequenced sample was CD4+ T cells from PBMCs, cultured in vitro. The chain's CDR3 is CASSLSTSGGGEQYF. The CDR3, as DNA: TGCGCCAGCAGCTTGTCGACTAGCGGTGGGGGGGAGCAGTACTTC.